These 31 T cell receptor beta chains were all obtained from the same sample, sequenced in a study of identical twins. TCRdb re-derived calls from the 5' RACE reads in MiXCR, one entry per CDR3 protein. The table has approximately 670,000 distinct CDR3 sequences, around 6.1% seen once. Sample: naive T cells sorted from blood. The receptors originated from a man younger than 30 in good health.

The chain combines TRBV9 with TRBJ2-5; possible D gene TRBD2, 6 bases. With 1 base removed from V and 4 bases from J, the gap between germline ends came to 11 bases. The germline CDR1 and CDR2 sequences are SGDLS and YYNGEE. This CDR3 comprises 14 residues. Written as DNA, the CDR3 is TGTGCCAGCAGCGTAAAAACGGGAGTAGAGACCCAGTACTTC. Its translation is CASSVKTGVETQYF.

This clonotype was seen ten or more times. The chain is built from TRBV15 and TRBJ2-1; 8 nucleotides match TRBD2. This CDR3 comprises 14 residues. J lost 6 bases, V lost 5 bases, and 6 bases had no gene match. The germline V gene has CDR1 LNHNV and CDR2 YYDKDF (reference sequence). The CDR3 spells CATSPRTSFNEQFF. DNA of the CDR3: TGTGCCACCAGCCCCCGGACTAGCTTCAATGAGCAGTTCTTC.

The rearrangement uses TRBV20-1 and TRBJ2-5, with 9 nucleotides matching TRBD2. The CDR3 runs to 14 residues. Germline-derived CDR1 and CDR2 are DFQATT and SNEGSKA (reference sequence). The junction had 6 bases not matched to a gene; V was cut back by 2 bases and J by 5 bases. This chain's CDR3 is CSARLSGRRETQYF. As DNA, the CDR3 is TGCAGTGCTAGACTAAGCGGGAGGAGGGAGACCCAGTACTTC.

This clonotype occurred many times. The V gene is TRBV20-1, the J gene TRBJ2-1; 13 bases align to TRBD2. Germline assignment: CDR1 DFQATT and CDR2 SNEGSKA (reference sequence). V gave up 3 bases and J gave up 10 bases; unmatched junction bases: 3. This CDR3 contains 13 residues. CDR3 nucleotides: TGCAGTGCTAGTAGGACTAGCGGGAGCGAGCAGTTCTTC. It codes for CSASRTSGSEQFF.

This clonotype has at least ten counts. V is TRBV20-1 and J is TRBJ2-5; TRBD2 might be the D (5 bases). This CDR3 comprises 13 residues. V was pared by 6 bases and J by 3 bases, with 14 bases between. Germline values: CDR1 DFQATT, CDR2 SNEGSKA (reference sequence). The CDR3 region is CSAPFRREETQYF. The CDR3 bases are TGCAGTGCCCCCTTTCGGCGGGAAGAGACCCAGTACTTC.

This clonotype has just a few counts. The chain combines TRBV30 with TRBJ1-5, with D unclear. The CDR3 loop spans 15 amino acids. Looked up from germline, CDR1 is GTSNPN and CDR2 is SVGIG (reference sequence). V was clipped by 1 base and J by 2 bases, with 12 bases between them. For the CDR3, the DNA is TGTGCCTGGAGTGGAGGCGGGAGAGGCAATCAGCCCCAGCATTTT. It yields the protein CAWSGGGRGNQPQHF.

This chain uses TRBV6-1 with TRBJ2-2, with 9 positions matching TRBD2. The CDR3 contains 16 residues. The V gene end was trimmed by 2 bases and the J gene end by 1 base; junction bases not matched to a gene: 2. Germline assignment: CDR1 MNHNS and CDR2 SASEGT. CDR3 DNA sequence: TGTGCCAGCAGTGAACCTAGCGGGATGAACACCGGGGAGCTGTTTTTT. Translation gives CASSEPSGMNTGELFF.

This clonotype came up many times. This chain connects TRBV12-3 or TRBV12-4 to TRBJ2-2; a weak D match, TRBD2 (5 bases). The CDR3 runs to 15 residues. Trimming took 6 bases from V and 6 from J, leaving 17 bases between them. CDR3 residues: CASSSRRAVPGELFF. The CDR3 coding sequence is TGTGCCAGCAGCTCACGGCGGGCCGTCCCCGGGGAGCTGTTTTTT.

This clonotype was recorded at least ten times. The V and J genes are TRBV6-5 and TRBJ1-6, with D uncertain. V was clipped by 2 bases and J by 10 bases, with 12 bases between them. Looked up from germline, CDR1 is MNHEY and CDR2 is SVGAGI. The CDR3 contains 14 residues. The CDR3 reads CASSYRESRSPLHF. The CDR3 nucleotides read TGTGCCAGCAGTTACAGGGAGTCCCGGTCACCCCTCCACTTT.

Ten or more counts support this clonotype. This rearrangement joins TRBV27 to TRBJ2-1, with D possibly being TRBD1 or TRBD2 (5 bases each). Germline CDR1 and CDR2: MNHEY and SMNVEV (reference sequence). The CDR3 extends over 11 amino acids. The V end was cut by 3 bases, the J end by 14 bases, with 11 bases between. In DNA, the CDR3 is TGTGCCAGCAGTTTCGGGACGGGAAAGTTCTTC. Translated, it gives CASSFGTGKFF.

This clonotype came up many times. This sequence joins TRBV6-2 or TRBV6-3 and TRBJ2-7; possible D gene TRBD1, 5 bases. Trimming pared 7 bases from V and 4 bases from J, leaving 11 bases between. The germline V gene has CDR1 MNHEY and CDR2 SVGEGT. There are 12 residues in the CDR3. The CDR3 loop reads CASTAGWYEQYF. The DNA of the CDR3 is TGTGCCAGCACGGCAGGGTGGTACGAGCAGTACTTC.

This clonotype was recorded at least ten times. V gene TRBV4-2 combines with J gene TRBJ2-6, with no clear D. Germline loops: CDR1 LGHNA, CDR2 YNFKEQ. The CDR3 has 16 amino acids. Trimming took off 0 bases at V and 0 bases at J, with 6 bases between the two ends. Here the CDR3 reads CASSQDLSSGANVLTF. DNA for the CDR3: TGTGCCAGCAGCCAAGATCTGAGCTCTGGGGCCAACGTCCTGACTTTC.

This clonotype came up many times. The rearrangement links TRBV5-1 to TRBJ2-3; tentatively, D is TRBD1 (5 bases). V was clipped by 1 base and J by 0 bases, with 15 bases between them. The germline V gene has CDR1 SGHRS and CDR2 YFSETQ. This CDR3 region has 17 residues. CDR3 sequence: CASSLRTKRASTDTQYF. The CDR3 coding sequence is TGCGCCAGCAGCTTGCGGACAAAGCGCGCTAGCACAGATACGCAGTATTTT.

This clonotype was observed a handful of times. This rearrangement joins TRBV19 to TRBJ2-2; 7 nucleotides align to TRBD1. Germline V CDR1 and CDR2: LNHDA, SQIVND (reference sequence). J was trimmed by 6 bases and V by 3 bases; bases with no gene match: 7. This CDR3 region has 15 residues. CDR3 in amino acids: CASSMLSGGSGELFF. The DNA for the CDR3 is TGTGCCAGTAGTATGTTGTCAGGGGGTTCCGGGGAGCTGTTTTTT.

About this clonotype itself: A much more abundant neighbour one base away suggests this may be a read error. V usage is TRBV7-9 and J usage is TRBJ2-3; D gene unclear. The CDR3 totals 13 residues. The V gene's germline CDR1 is SEHNR and CDR2 FQNEAQ (reference sequence). V was pared by 5 bases and J by 0 bases, with 6 bases between. Here the CDR3 reads CASSKDSTDTQYF. In nucleotides, the CDR3 is TGTGCCAGCAGCAAGGACAGCACAGATACGCAGTATTTT.

The V gene is TRBV5-1, the J gene TRBJ1-4; 7 bases agree with TRBD1. With V trimmed by 4 bases and J by 4 bases, 7 bases remained unmatched. Germline V gene lookup returns CDR1 SGHRS and CDR2 YFSETQ. This CDR3 is 15 amino acids long. The CDR3 is CASSPQGTGNEKLFF. The CDR3 region has the DNA TGCGCCAGCAGCCCACAGGGGACGGGTAATGAAAAACTGTTTTTT.

V usage is TRBV6-2 or TRBV6-3 and J usage is TRBJ2-7; tentatively, D is TRBD2 (6 bases). Trimming left V 5 bases short and J 6 bases short, with 14 bases between. The germline gives CDR1 MNHEY, CDR2 SVGEGT. The CDR3 is made up of 13 amino acids. Written as DNA, the CDR3 is TGTGCCAGCAGTCCCGGGACTCCCTTCGAGCAGTACTTC. Protein: CASSPGTPFEQYF.

V gene TRBV5-1 combines with J gene TRBJ2-2, with 8 bases that match TRBD2. Trimming took 0 bases from V and 5 from J; bases not matched to a gene: 12. The CDR3 consists of 18 residues. Germline values: CDR1 SGHRS, CDR2 YFSETQ. In DNA form, the CDR3 reads TGCGCCAGCAGCTTGGCGTCGAAAGCGGGAGAATCAACCGGGGAGCTGTTTTTT. This encodes CASSLASKAGESTGELFF.

This clonotype appeared a few times. CDR3 nucleotide sequence: TGTGCCAGCAGCTTAAACCGGGACATAACGAACACCGGGGAGCTGTTTTTT. Its protein product is CASSLNRDITNTGELFF. The chain recombines TRBV7-3 with TRBJ2-2, with TRBD1 as a possible D gene (6 bases). The CDR3 loop spans 17 amino acids. V lost 1 base, J lost 0 bases, and 12 bases lay in between. Germline-derived CDR1 and CDR2 are SGHTA and FQGTGA.

This clonotype was picked up many times. The V gene is TRBV6-2 or TRBV6-3, the J gene TRBJ2-7; 9 bases agree with TRBD2. With V trimmed by 5 bases and J by 3 bases, 2 bases remained unmatched. The CDR3 runs 13 residues. Germline assignment: CDR1 MNHEY and CDR2 SVGEGT. CDR3 region: CASSTLAGYEQYV. CDR3 nucleotides: TGTGCCAGCAGTACACTAGCGGGCTACGAGCAGTACGTC.

This clonotype was seen many times. The chain combines TRBV12-3 or TRBV12-4 with TRBJ1-1; D not resolved. Between the trimmed V and J ends, which lost 3 bases and 4 bases, there was a span of 12 bases. The CDR3 loop spans 14 amino acids. CDR3 sequence: CASSFRHGSTEAFF. The CDR3 DNA follows: TGTGCCAGCAGTTTCAGACACGGGAGCACTGAAGCTTTCTTT.

This clonotype came up a few times. V gene TRBV12-3 or TRBV12-4 combines with J gene TRBJ2-7, with TRBD2 as a possible D gene (6 bases). This CDR3 spans 13 amino acids. Trimming shortened V by 2 bases and J by 6 bases, and 11 bases separated the two germline ends. The CDR3 reads CASSLPGVAEQYF. In nucleotides, the CDR3 is TGTGCCAGCAGTTTACCGGGAGTGGCCGAGCAGTACTTC.

The sample holds a few counts of this clonotype. The V and J genes are TRBV7-9 and TRBJ1-2; possibly TRBD1 for D (5 bases). V lost 3 bases, J lost 3 bases, and 17 bases lay in between. The CDR3 has 16 residues. CDR1 is SEHNR, CDR2 FQNEAQ, per germline (reference sequence). CDR3 bases: TGTGCCAGCAGCTTGCCTCCCGGGACGGGGGACTATGGCTACACCTTC. Residues: CASSLPPGTGDYGYTF.

This clonotype was seen ten or more times. The J gene is TRBJ2-7, the V gene TRBV20-1; TRBD2 agrees at 8 bases. V gave up 2 bases and J gave up 2 bases; unmatched junction bases: 5. Germline lookup yields CDR1 DFQATT and CDR2 SNEGSKA (reference sequence). The CDR3 length is 14 residues. CDR3 amino acids: CSARKTSGTYEQYF. DNA of the CDR3: TGCAGTGCTAGAAAAACTAGCGGAACCTACGAGCAGTACTTC.

This clonotype was seen a handful of times. This sequence joins TRBV4-1 and TRBJ2-2; D might be TRBD2 (6 bases). Germline-derived CDR1 and CDR2 are MGHRA and YSYEKL. Between the trimmed V and J ends, which lost 2 bases and 5 bases, there was a span of 15 bases. The CDR3 runs to 16 residues. CDR3 sequence (DNA): TGCGCCAGCAGCCAATCAGGACTACAAAGGACCGGGGAGCTGTTTTTT. Its translation: CASSQSGLQRTGELFF.

The gene calls are TRBV5-1 and TRBJ2-1; D perhaps matches TRBD2 (5 bases). Germline assignment: CDR1 SGHRS and CDR2 YFSETQ. The CDR3 is made up of 16 amino acids. V was clipped by 4 bases and J by 0 bases, with 14 bases between them. CDR3 nucleotides: TGCGCCAGCAGCGAGAGGACTGGGAGCTCCTACAATGAGCAGTTCTTC. It is translated as CASSERTGSSYNEQFF.

This clonotype has at least ten counts. The genes are TRBV6-2 or TRBV6-3 and TRBJ2-2; 7 nucleotides agree with TRBD1. In germline, CDR1 is MNHEY, CDR2 SVGEGT. After removal of 5 bases from V and 1 base from J, the junction contained 7 bases not matched to a gene. The CDR3 consists of 16 residues. Here the CDR3 reads CASSTTGEWNTGELFF. CDR3 bases: TGTGCCAGCAGTACTACAGGGGAGTGGAACACCGGGGAGCTGTTTTTT.

This clonotype has at least ten counts. The chain combines TRBV10-3 with TRBJ2-7; D is possibly TRBD1 (6 bases). The V end lost 1 base, the J end lost 7 bases, and 20 bases lay between the germline ends. This CDR3 region has 16 residues. Germline values: CDR1 ENHRY, CDR2 SYGVKD. The CDR3 protein is CAISEFSDRLDGEQYF. As DNA, the CDR3 is TGTGCCATCAGTGAGTTCAGTGACAGGCTGGACGGGGAGCAGTACTTC.

This clonotype came up many times. The V call is TRBV20-1, the J call TRBJ1-5; D is possibly TRBD1 (5 bases). Trimming removed 4 bases at V and 3 bases at J, with 10 bases between. Per the germline V gene, CDR1 is DFQATT and CDR2 is SNEGSKA (reference sequence). The CDR3 extends over 13 amino acids. The CDR3: CSAMMTVNQPQHF. CDR3 nucleotide sequence: TGCAGTGCTATGATGACAGTCAATCAGCCCCAGCATTTT.

The rearrangement joins TRBV2 to TRBJ2-7; either TRBD1 or TRBD2 may fit D (5 bases each). Trimming cost V 5 bases and J 4 bases, with 27 bases left between them. CDR3 length: 18 residues. Germline CDR1 and CDR2: SNHLY and FYNNEI. DNA of the CDR3: TGTGCCAGCAGTCTAAACCGGGACGCTACTATGCGGACGTACGAGCAGTACGTC. Its translation: CASSLNRDATMRTYEQYV.

The chain recombines TRBV11-2 with TRBJ1-2; possibly TRBD1 for D (5 bases). Germline assignment: CDR1 SGHAT and CDR2 FQNNGV. The V and J ends lost 1 base and 8 bases respectively, with 11 bases between them. The CDR3 spans 13 residues. This CDR3 reads CASSLGGAEGYTF. The CDR3 nucleotides read TGTGCCAGCAGCTTAGGAGGGGCGGAGGGCTACACCTTC.